This TCR beta chain was sequenced during a study of shared clonotypes between healthy human individuals (dated by TCRdb to about 2020). Study-level background: A couple of women and a few men aged 18 to 49 years were included in the cohort. For each donor, three plates each were used for CD4 naive and CD4 memory, two plates were used for CD8 naive, and one plate was used for CD8 memory. To estimate repertoire size and how much clonotypes are shared between individuals, the study performed deep sequencing of blood TCR repertoires from a few healthy adults. To increase sequencing depth and limit assay-specific biases, different laboratories used diverse techniques to prepare libraries and sequence TCR repertoires. Per donor, leukapheresis produced somewhere between about 0.9 and 9 billion PBMCs.

A note on this clone: The antigen it binds to is not known. No much larger clonotype is one base removed from it; base qualities were not supplied.

Here V drops 5 bases and J drops 7 bases, and the junction holds 8 bases not matched to any gene. The CDR3 covers 14 residues, taking in both the cysteine and the phenylalanine. Of the read, only the CDR3 DNA is kept; its 42 bases are in frame from base 1. As encoded in the germline V gene, CDR1 is SGHRS while CDR2 is YFSETQ. Using the deep immunoSEQ assay, multiplex PCR amplified TCR CDR3 regions from genomic DNA. Extracted genomic DNA from each cell subset was distributed evenly across all wells of several immunoSEQ 96-well plates, and each plate was treated as a replicate. For sorted subsets, about 200 ng genomic DNA, equal to tens of thousands of T cell genomes, was loaded into each replicate PCR. Purified libraries were quantified with a Qubit 3.0 fluorometer, sized on a Bioanalyzer 2100, and re-quantified with the KAPA Library Quantification kit. Every immunoSEQ 96-well plate was sequenced on a separate single-read 150-cycle Illumina NextSeq 550 flow cell. The paper's data handling went like this. Because only junctional sequences without quality scores were contained in the immunoSEQ output, filtering matching that applied to full-length reads could not be performed. To assign V/J genes and CDR3, sequences were annotated using PyIR, a Python wrapper for IgBLAST v1.9, with IMGT germline references. Reads were removed for weak V/J assignments (E-value above 1e-6), missing CDR3, stop codons, out-of-frame junctions, or ambiguous translated residues. V3J clonotypes were defined as sequences sharing an identical inferred V gene, J gene, and CDR3 amino acid sequence. Percentage overlap between repertoires was computed as shared unique clonotypes divided by the size of the smaller repertoire. RTK rarefaction, the Chao1 estimator, and Recon v2.1 estimates of unobserved clonotypes were used to assess repertoire richness. OLGA was used to compute generation probabilities for all TCRbeta clonotypes that the gDNA method yielded from a few donors. TCRdb holds this immuneACCESS table with in-frame rearrangements only. Some clones are missing; in checked studies, unresolved V genes explain under half, and the rest has no known cause. V and J calls and clone size are given by that table; D and trimming were obtained from the DNA. The table for this sample lists about 1,500,000 clones; about 96% of them were counted only once. The ten largest clonotypes hold approximately 1% of the sample.

Healthy HIV-negative adults with no recently reported acute infections or vaccinations were included as donors. Every donor was a Caucasian adult living in Nashville, Tennessee, USA. Magnetic negative selection was used to enrich CD4+ T cells, after which naive cells were positively selected on CD45RA and the negative fraction became the memory subset. After blood collection by leukapheresis, PBMCs were isolated using Ficoll-Histopaque density gradient centrifugation and then cryopreserved in the vapor phase of liquid nitrogen. Analytical flow cytometry was used to check the purity and quantity of every magnetically sorted T cell population. Genomic DNA was isolated from every sorted fraction and measured by UV absorbance on a Nanodrop 2000c. Study-wide findings and limitations: Pairwise subsampling led to the expectation that sequencing depth would affect the degree of clonotype sharing among donors. Sampling was limited to blood, and TCR repertoires in tissue likely differ from TCR repertoires in blood. When four donors were compared, the shared fraction of clonotypes was around 5% for naive CD4, less than 4% for naive CD8, 2% to 2.5% for memory CD4, and about 0.36% for memory CD8. The small number of donors limited the genetic and exposure-history diversity represented. Naive subsets generally had larger estimated clonotype richness than memory subsets did. Higher generation probabilities were observed for clonotypes shared by all four sorted-subset donors than for non-shared clonotypes. Even with the large sequencing depth, rarefaction of the sorted-subset datasets indicated that sequencing was incomplete.

The source is a young man in good health. Sample: naive CD4+ T cells sorted from blood. The sample's cell subset or site label, in plain terms: CD45RA+ positively selected. The chain joins TRBV5-1 to TRBJ1-4; 7 central nucleotides agree with TRBD1. The CDR3 protein is CASRSTGSGEKLFF. The bases are TGCGCCAGCAGATCGACAGGGTCTGGTGAAAAACTGTTTTTT.